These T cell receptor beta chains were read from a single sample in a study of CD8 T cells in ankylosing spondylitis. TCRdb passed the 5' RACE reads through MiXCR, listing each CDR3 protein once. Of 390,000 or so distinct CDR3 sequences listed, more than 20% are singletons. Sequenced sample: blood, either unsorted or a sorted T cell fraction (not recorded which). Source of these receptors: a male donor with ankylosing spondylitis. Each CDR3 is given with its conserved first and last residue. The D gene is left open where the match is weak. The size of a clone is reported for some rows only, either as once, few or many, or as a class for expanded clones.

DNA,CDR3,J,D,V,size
TGTGCCAGCAGTTTAGCGAGGGGGACCGAGCAGTACTTC,CASSLARGTEQYF,TRBJ2-7,-,TRBV12-3/TRBV12-4,-
TGTGCCAGCAGCCGGACTAGCGGGTATACCTACGAGCAGTACTTC,CASSRTSGYTYEQYF,TRBJ2-7,TRBD2,TRBV7-8,-
TGTGCCAGCAGCTTAACGTCTGGGAGGGTGAACACTGAAGCTTTCTTT,CASSLTSGRVNTEAFF,TRBJ1-1,-,TRBV7-3,-
TGTGCCACCCGAGGGGGCGGGAGGGGCACAGATACGCAGTATTTT,CATRGGGRGTDTQYF,TRBJ2-3,TRBD2,TRBV28,few
TGTGCCAGCAGCTATGGGACTAGTGTCACCGGGGAGCTGTTTTTT,CASSYGTSVTGELFF,TRBJ2-2,TRBD2,TRBV7-9,once
TGTGCCAGCAGTTACGAGGTATCGGACACTGAAGCTTTCTTT,CASSYEVSDTEAFF,TRBJ1-1,-,TRBV6-5,-
TGCGGGGGTGGGCCTGGAAACACCATATATTTT,CGGGPGNTIYF,TRBJ1-3,-,TRBV29-1,-
TGTGCCAGCAGCCAACCGACAGGGAGGGGCGGCTACACCTTC,CASSQPTGRGGYTF,TRBJ1-2,TRBD1,TRBV3-1,-
TGCAGCGTTGGAGGGCAGAGCTCCTACAATGAGCAGTTCTTC,CSVGGQSSYNEQFF,TRBJ2-1,-,TRBV29-1,-
TGTGCCAGCAGCCAAGAAGAGAGGGGGAACTATGGCTACACCTTC,CASSQEERGNYGYTF,TRBJ1-2,-,TRBV3-1,-
TGTGCCAGCAGCCAAAGTCTAGCCTACGAGCAGTACTTC,CASSQSLAYEQYF,TRBJ2-7,-,TRBV3-1,few
TGTGCCAGCAGCGGACAAGCGAACACTGAAGCTTTCTTT,CASSGQANTEAFF,TRBJ1-1,-,TRBV12-3/TRBV12-4,-
TGTGCCAGCAGCAATGGACAGGGGGGCCGTGGTGAGCAGTTCTTC,CASSNGQGGRGEQFF,TRBJ2-1,TRBD1,TRBV7-8,-
TGTGCCAGCAGTTCCTACAGACCCGCTGAGCAGTACTTC,CASSSYRPAEQYF,TRBJ2-7,-,TRBV12-3/TRBV12-4,-
TGTGCCAGCAGTGGGCCGTTTAGAAGAGCCGGGGAGCTGTTTTTT,CASSGPFRRAGELFF,TRBJ2-2,-,TRBV6-1,-
TGTGCTAGTGGACCTTTGGACGGTTACAATGAGCAGTTCTTC,CASGPLDGYNEQFF,TRBJ2-1,-,TRBV12-5,-
TGCAGCGTTGAGCCAGCGGACACTGAAGCTTTCTTT,CSVEPADTEAFF,TRBJ1-1,-,TRBV29-1,few
TGTGCCACCAGCAGAGATCGGGCCCAGAACACCGGGGAGCTGTTTTTT,CATSRDRAQNTGELFF,TRBJ2-2,-,TRBV15,few
TGTGCCAGCAGTGACTCTCCGTATAGCAATCAGCCCCAGCATTTT,CASSDSPYSNQPQHF,TRBJ1-5,-,TRBV2,-
TGTGCCAGTCTGTTGGATAGCACAGATACGCAGTATTTT,CASLLDSTDTQYF,TRBJ2-3,-,TRBV28,-
TGCAGTGCTAGCAAGGAGGGGTACGAGCAGTACTTC,CSASKEGYEQYF,TRBJ2-7,-,TRBV20-1,few
TGTGCCAGCAGCTCCCATTCAGGGGATCTGGGTGGCTACACCTTC,CASSSHSGDLGGYTF,TRBJ1-2,-,TRBV7-9,-
TGTGCCAGCACCTCCCTTAGAGGGGTTACCTTCTCTGGGGCCAACGTCCTGACTTTC,CASTSLRGVTFSGANVLTF,TRBJ2-6,-,TRBV6-2/TRBV6-3,few
TGTGCCAGCAGCCGCAGACTAGCGGGAATTACCGGGGAGCTGTTTTTT,CASSRRLAGITGELFF,TRBJ2-2,TRBD2,TRBV12-3/TRBV12-4,few
TGCAGCGTTGAGGGGCCATTCTCTAAGTACACAGATACGCAGTATTTT,CSVEGPFSKYTDTQYF,TRBJ2-3,-,TRBV29-1,-
TGTGCCAGCAGCCATGACTCGACAGCTACCGAGCAGTACTTC,CASSHDSTATEQYF,TRBJ2-7,-,TRBV14,-
TGTGCCATACCGGGCCCCCTACACCAAGAGACCCAGTACTTC,CAIPGPLHQETQYF,TRBJ2-5,-,TRBV24-1,few
TGTGCCAGCGCTCGAGGGACAGGCATCCTCTACGAGCAGTACTTC,CASARGTGILYEQYF,TRBJ2-7,TRBD1,TRBV12-3/TRBV12-4,few
TGTGCCAGCAGTTACTCGCCCGGGACATCCCCTGGCTACACCTTC,CASSYSPGTSPGYTF,TRBJ1-2,-,TRBV6-5,-
TGCGCCAGCAGCTTCGGGGGGGGCTATGGCTACACCTTC,CASSFGGGYGYTF,TRBJ1-2,-,TRBV5-1,many
TGTGCCAGCAGCCCGACCGGACAGCTGAATGAAAAACTGTTTTTT,CASSPTGQLNEKLFF,TRBJ1-4,-,TRBV6-1,-
TGTGCCACCTCTGCGAGACGGGGGGAGACCCAGTACTTC,CATSARRGETQYF,TRBJ2-5,-,TRBV15,few
TGTGCCAGCAAAGTCCAGGACACTAGCTTCTACGAGCAGTACTTC,CASKVQDTSFYEQYF,TRBJ2-7,-,TRBV7-2,-
TGTGCCAGCAGCCAAGGTTTCGGACAGTCTCAAGAGACCCAGTACTTC,CASSQGFGQSQETQYF,TRBJ2-5,-,TRBV3-1,few
TGTGCCAGCAGGAGACTAGCGGGACCCTACAATGAGCAGTTCTTC,CASRRLAGPYNEQFF,TRBJ2-1,TRBD2,TRBV2,few
TGTGCCAGCTCACCCCGGACAGTATGGGACAATGAGCAGTTCTTC,CASSPRTVWDNEQFF,TRBJ2-1,-,TRBV18,few
TGTGCCAGCAGTGAATTACTAGCGGGGGCCGCCACCGGGGAGCTGTTTTTT,CASSELLAGAATGELFF,TRBJ2-2,TRBD2,TRBV2,-
TGTGCCAGTAGTCCCCCGACAGGGTCGGGAGAGACCCAGTACTTC,CASSPPTGSGETQYF,TRBJ2-5,TRBD1,TRBV19,-
TGTGCCAGCAGCTTCGGGGGGCAAACCTCCGAGCAGTACTTC,CASSFGGQTSEQYF,TRBJ2-7,-,TRBV7-3,few
TGTGCCAGCAGCTATGACTCCCAGGGCCACAATGAGCAGTTCTTC,CASSYDSQGHNEQFF,TRBJ2-1,-,TRBV5-6,few
TGTGCCAGCAGCAGAACTGACAGGGGGACCTACAATGAGCAGTTCTTC,CASSRTDRGTYNEQFF,TRBJ2-1,TRBD1,TRBV5-5,-
TGTGCCAGCAGTGGTACAGGGGGCGGTCAGCCCCAGCATTTT,CASSGTGGGQPQHF,TRBJ1-5,TRBD1,TRBV25-1,-
TGTGCCAGCAGTTTCCAGGGGGCGCCCGGGGAGCTGTTTTTT,CASSFQGAPGELFF,TRBJ2-2,TRBD1,TRBV2,once
TGTGCCAGCAGCTTACTAATTACAACCCAAGAGACCCAGTACTTC,CASSLLITTQETQYF,TRBJ2-5,-,TRBV7-2,-
TGTGCCAGCTTTGGGGACAGGGGATACGATACGCAGTATTTT,CASFGDRGYDTQYF,TRBJ2-3,TRBD1,TRBV2,many
TGTGCCAGCAGCCTCGCCCTAGACTCGGATACAGATACGCAGTATTTT,CASSLALDSDTDTQYF,TRBJ2-3,-,TRBV4-2,-
TGCGCCAGCAGCCAACGGACAGTACTGTTTTTT,CASSQRTVLFF,TRBJ1-4,-,TRBV4-1,-
TGTGCCAGCAGCAAAGTCCATCAAGGTTGTCCTAGCTCCTACAATGAGCAGTTCTTC,CASSKVHQGCPSSYNEQFF,TRBJ2-1,-,TRBV21-1,-
TGTGCCAGCAGCTTAACAGGCAGGGCTGACACTGAAGCTTTCTTT,CASSLTGRADTEAFF,TRBJ1-1,-,TRBV7-3,few
TGCAGTGCTCCCGGGAGTGACGGGACCTACGAGCAGTACTTC,CSAPGSDGTYEQYF,TRBJ2-7,-,TRBV20-1,few
TGTGCCAGCAGCGCATACAGGGGCCCTGGGGCCAACGTCCTGACTTTC,CASSAYRGPGANVLTF,TRBJ2-6,TRBD1,TRBV7-2,-
TGTGCCAGCAGCTCTTGGACAGGGGTCGAGCAGTACTTC,CASSSWTGVEQYF,TRBJ2-7,TRBD1,TRBV12-3/TRBV12-4,-